This TCR beta chain was identified in a study of blood T cell repertoires in COVID-19. Across the whole study: PBMCs, B-cell-depleted T cells, or T cells were the source of the cDNA or gDNA that made up the material.

The assay was immunoSEQ multiplex PCR, and TCRdb's table has in-frame clones only and misses some. The top ten clones hold about 0.75% of a sample with about 470,000 clones, about nine tenths of them seen once. The V and J ends lost 1 base and 4 bases, in that order; junction bases with no gene match: 2. CDR1 SGHDT and CDR2 YYEEEE come from the germline V gene. This CDR3 region has 15 residues. The receptor was isolated from a woman aged 18-30 years who had recovered from COVID-19. The sequenced sample consisted of PBMCs or T cells enriched from blood (not recorded which). The chain has TRBV5-6 and TRBJ2-1; 10 nucleotides agree with TRBD2. The CDR3 DNA reads TGTGCCAGCAGCTTGTATAGCGGGGGGTACAATGAGCAGTTCTTC. Its translation: CASSLYSGGYNEQFF.